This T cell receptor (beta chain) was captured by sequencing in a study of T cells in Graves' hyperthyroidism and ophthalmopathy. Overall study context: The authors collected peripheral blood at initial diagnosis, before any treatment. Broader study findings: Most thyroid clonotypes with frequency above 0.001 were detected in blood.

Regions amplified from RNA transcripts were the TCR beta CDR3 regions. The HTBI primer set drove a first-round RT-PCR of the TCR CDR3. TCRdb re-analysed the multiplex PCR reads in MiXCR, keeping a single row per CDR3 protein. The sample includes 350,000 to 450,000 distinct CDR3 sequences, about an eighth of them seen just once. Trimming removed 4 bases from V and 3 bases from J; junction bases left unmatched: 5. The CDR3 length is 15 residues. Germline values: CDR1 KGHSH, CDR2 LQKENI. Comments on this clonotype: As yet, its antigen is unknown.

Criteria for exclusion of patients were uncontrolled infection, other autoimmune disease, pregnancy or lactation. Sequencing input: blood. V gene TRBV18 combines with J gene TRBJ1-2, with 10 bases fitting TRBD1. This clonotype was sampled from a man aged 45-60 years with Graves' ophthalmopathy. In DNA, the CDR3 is TGTGCCAGCTCACATCCCGGGACAGGGGACTATGGCTACACCTTC. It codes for CASSHPGTGDYGYTF.